The rows below give T cell receptor beta chains drawn from one sample of a study of blood T cells in healthy people across ages. TCRdb redid the calling of the 5' RACE reads with MiXCR, one entry per CDR3 protein. The sample includes about 1,400,000 distinct CDR3 sequences, roughly 40% of them seen just once. Sequenced material: blood. All receptors come from a woman younger than 35 in good health. CDR3s leave out the opening cysteine and the closing phenylalanine or tryptophan. Fields, in order: CDR3 protein, J gene, V gene.

cdr3_aa: ASSDSSLTYNEQF; j_call: TRBJ2-1; v_call: TRBV2
cdr3_aa: AWSPQRLPLH; j_call: TRBJ1-6; v_call: TRBV30
cdr3_aa: ASSGGSGSRTDTQY; j_call: TRBJ2-3; v_call: TRBV9
cdr3_aa: SASSTNTGRAKLF; j_call: TRBJ1-4; v_call: TRBV20-1
cdr3_aa: ASSSLGLGQETQY; j_call: TRBJ2-5; v_call: TRBV12-3/TRBV12-4
cdr3_aa: ASSGTSGRYNEQF; j_call: TRBJ2-1; v_call: TRBV25-1
cdr3_aa: ASSYSGGVQETQY; j_call: -; v_call: TRBV6-5
cdr3_aa: ASGAERADTQY; j_call: TRBJ2-3; v_call: TRBV2
cdr3_aa: ASSEEPNYGYT; j_call: TRBJ1-2; v_call: TRBV3-1
cdr3_aa: ASSEDLPSGSYNEQF; j_call: TRBJ2-1; v_call: TRBV25-1
cdr3_aa: SAADSNYGYT; j_call: TRBJ1-2; v_call: TRBV20-1
cdr3_aa: ATSDTDLPTGAVADTQY; j_call: TRBJ2-3; v_call: TRBV24-1
cdr3_aa: SAPPETGDGYT; j_call: TRBJ1-2; v_call: TRBV20-1
cdr3_aa: ASSSYDSYYGYT; j_call: TRBJ1-2; v_call: TRBV7-9
cdr3_aa: SVEQSSGANVLT; j_call: TRBJ2-6; v_call: TRBV29-1
cdr3_aa: SARRLAHYNEQF; j_call: TRBJ2-1; v_call: TRBV20-1
cdr3_aa: SARDRESSYNSPLH; j_call: TRBJ1-6; v_call: TRBV20-1
cdr3_aa: SARPLAGAYNEQF; j_call: TRBJ2-1; v_call: TRBV20-1
cdr3_aa: ASSYMAGRDQPQH; j_call: TRBJ1-5; v_call: TRBV6-5
cdr3_aa: ASSYRGALSGANVLT; j_call: TRBJ2-6; v_call: TRBV27
cdr3_aa: SARGDSKETQY; j_call: TRBJ2-5; v_call: TRBV20-1
cdr3_aa: ASRPSGGAGETQY; j_call: TRBJ2-3; v_call: TRBV6-2/TRBV6-3
cdr3_aa: ASSLRGTFHNEQY; j_call: TRBJ2-7; v_call: TRBV12-3/TRBV12-4
cdr3_aa: ASSDLASQTGELF; j_call: TRBJ2-2; v_call: TRBV25-1
cdr3_aa: SVRGRASYEQY; j_call: TRBJ2-7; v_call: TRBV29-1
cdr3_aa: ASSLGATSGAFNEQY; j_call: -; v_call: TRBV5-1
cdr3_aa: SARDQNDYEQY; j_call: TRBJ2-7; v_call: TRBV20-1
cdr3_aa: ASSLDPSYNEQF; j_call: TRBJ2-1; v_call: TRBV7-2
cdr3_aa: ASSSEQRNTEAF; j_call: TRBJ1-1; v_call: TRBV7-9
cdr3_aa: ASPRGGAYYGYT; j_call: TRBJ1-2; v_call: TRBV30
cdr3_aa: VSRPTATNEKLF; j_call: TRBJ1-4; v_call: TRBV12-3/TRBV12-4
cdr3_aa: ASSYSLAGEPNTGELF; j_call: TRBJ2-2; v_call: TRBV6-5
cdr3_aa: SARDRREGTGELF; j_call: TRBJ2-2; v_call: TRBV20-1
cdr3_aa: ASSRSGFNQPQH; j_call: TRBJ1-5; v_call: TRBV28
cdr3_aa: ASSLERVRTRNTGELF; j_call: TRBJ2-2; v_call: TRBV7-2
cdr3_aa: ASRRQNEQY; j_call: TRBJ2-7; v_call: TRBV12-3/TRBV12-4
cdr3_aa: ASTGTGGNTEAF; j_call: TRBJ1-1; v_call: TRBV12-3/TRBV12-4
cdr3_aa: ASRDRAGDIQY; j_call: TRBJ2-4; v_call: TRBV4-1
cdr3_aa: ASSLDPGAKDTQY; j_call: TRBJ2-3; v_call: TRBV7-6
cdr3_aa: ASSSRLPYNEQF; j_call: TRBJ2-1; v_call: TRBV3-1
cdr3_aa: SARDQGLSQPQH; j_call: TRBJ1-5; v_call: TRBV20-1
cdr3_aa: ASSSGGHHSGNTIY; j_call: TRBJ1-3; v_call: TRBV6-5
cdr3_aa: ASSQQGAAYNEQF; j_call: TRBJ2-1; v_call: TRBV16
cdr3_aa: SASARLVLEQF; j_call: TRBJ2-1; v_call: TRBV20-1